Detailed here is one T cell receptor (beta chain). This clone was observed a few times. Its antigen has not been determined. No base qualities exist here, and no much larger clone lies one base off it. This sample stems from a study of cytomegalovirus exposure and HLA in healthy donors (dated 2017 in TCRdb). Regarding the research as a whole: An earlier analysis of approximately 640 of the donors reported 276 Gb of sequence data and more than 90 million unique TCR beta sequences from 190 million or so T cells. The genetic ancestry cluster associated with self-reported Caucasian donors included 81% of the roughly 390 genotyped donors. A handful of DR-DQ haplotypes were handled as single units for association and clustering because linkage in the cohort was strong. The study profiled the T cell repertoires of 500 to 800 subjects by immunosequencing and related them to cytomegalovirus serostatus. To predict cytomegalovirus infection status, the study combined high-throughput TCR immunosequencing, statistical association of individual TCRs with disease status, and machine learning. In a later analysis, previously published TCR beta repertoires from about 640 donors were re-analyzed and high-resolution HLA genotyping was added so that TCR occurrence patterns could be studied. Rather than drawing on any new phenotypic data, the later analysis identified candidate immune exposures from TCR beta sequences and the way those sequences occurred across donors. The study was designed to test whether signatures of past pathogen exposure could be identified by cataloging public T cell receptors. An earlier analysis of several hundred of the donors applied high-throughput TCR beta sequencing to assess whether each TCR beta V gene segment acted as functional or pseudogenic. Among about 400 genotyped donors of the cohort, an average of approximately 240,000 unique TCR beta nucleotide sequences was sequenced per donor, of which about 20% were non-productive. An early release covering just under 650 HLA-typed donors comprised roughly 300 gigabases of sequencing data and around 86 million unique TCR sequences. All discovery cohort repertoires had been generated on a single sequencing platform. A separate validation cohort of more than 100 different subjects was used in addition to the approximately 700-subject first cohort. A later genetic analysis used genome-wide SNP genotypes for about three fifths of the 666 donors, treating that subset as a discovery cohort. Typing coverage varied by locus: roughly 620-640 donors for A, B, C, DRB1 and DQB1; some 520 for DQA1; some 610 for DPA1; under 490 for DPB1. Donor age, sex, ethnicity and CMV serostatus were collected together with the repertoire data. HLA typing included class I and class II loci at four-digit resolution.

The cohort was made up of approximately 700 healthy bone marrow donors. All cohort members were sampled while nominally healthy, although unrecorded immune exposures were likely present. The donor tested CMV seronegative, placing the donor among the roughly 400 seronegative members of the cohort. A peripheral blood sample was provided by each donor, and peripheral blood mononuclear cells were used for TCR beta sequencing. Genomic DNA was extracted from the blood cell samples with the Qiagen DNeasy Blood Extraction Kit. From the germline V gene, CDR1 is SGHAT and CDR2 is FQNNGV. The CDR3 runs 17 residues from the cysteine to the phenylalanine. Only the CDR3 DNA stays, 51 bases, in frame from base 1. Trimming removed 5 bases from V and 2 bases from J, leaving 21 bases between the germline ends. Study-wide findings and limitations: Correlated functional status among segregating V segments might be attributable to linkage disequilibrium, but an unknown experimental factor could not be ruled out. V-gene and J-gene trimming of TCR beta chains was associated with a missense DCLRE1C variant in a later genetic analysis, and the association was replicated in an independent cohort. A later analysis found that HLA-associated TCR beta chains were more clonally expanded and had lower generation probabilities than equally common non-associated chains. Because counts were too low, approximately 18 rarely observed V segments, including chromosome 9 orphons, were excluded from the earlier analysis of 587 of the donors. The classifier was reported to diagnose cytomegalovirus status with high specificity and sensitivity in both the original cohort and the validation cohort. Across donors, most TCR sequences were observed very rarely, whereas some public TCRs were present in many individuals. According to a later genetic analysis, donors in an Asian-associated ancestry cluster had fewer N-insertions in productive TCRs than the approximately 650-donor mean. A later analysis found that most CMV-associated TCR beta chains appeared HLA-restricted, with HLA associations seemingly driven largely by CMV exposure. According to the authors, the approach could potentially be generalized to other disease states and immunological phenotypes. The study listed 150 to 200 TCR beta chains as associated with cytomegalovirus. According to a later analysis, parvovirus B19, influenza, CMV and Epstein-Barr virus appeared linked to several top co-occurrence clusters. Presence/absence analyses assumed roughly uniform sequencing depth across donors, an assumption that may not hold. Only TCR beta chains were sequenced in this cohort, and the absence of alpha or paired-chain data limited detectable features. The 87-base-pair reads could not distinguish some IMGT-functional V segments, including TRBV6-2 and TRBV6-3, so those segments were excluded. Because some donors lacked HLA typing at each locus, the association tests relied only on the typed subset. According to a later analysis, TCR association rates differed among HLA loci, with DRB1 alleles showing the most associated TCRs and HLA-C alleles showing the fewest. When HLA alleles, especially DR and DQ, strongly co-occurred, TCR associations were difficult to assign to individual alleles. A further reported finding was that TCR beta sequences accurately predicted the HLA-A and HLA-B alleles for most subjects in the first cohort. Three of the identified cytomegalovirus-associated TCR beta chains were confirmed in vitro to be specific for cytomegalovirus antigens. Broadly in line with IMGT annotations, most TCR beta V segments showed up in productive rearrangements about 87% or about 30% of the time in an earlier analysis of 450 to 750 of the donors. In a later analysis, around 17,000 TCR beta sequences were associated with specific HLA alleles at a false discovery rate of 0.05. For the cohort, immune exposure information was limited to CMV serostatus. A cluster of highly shared sequence variants was judged likely to represent a technical artifact of the sequencing pipeline.

Library preparation used the immunoSEQ multiplex PCR assay. For the multiplex PCR, a mixture combining 60 forward primers for TCR Vbeta segments and 13 reverse primers for TCR Jbeta segments was used. The CDR3 region of rearranged TCR beta genes was amplified from genomic DNA by a multiplex PCR assay. Amplified TCR beta libraries were sequenced as 87-base-pair reads on the Illumina HiSeq System. As for the original processing: A later analysis counted some 80 million unique TCR beta chains across the 666 repertoires, and 10 million to 11 million of these chains were shared by at least two donors. Raw reads were error-corrected and collapsed into unique sequences with a nearest-neighbor algorithm that merged closely related sequences to remove PCR and sequencing errors. To assign V, D and J gene segments, CDR3 sequences were aligned to IMGT reference sequences. For a sequence to be retained, a match of at least six nucleotides to both a V gene segment and a J gene segment was required. A rearrangement counted as productive if the CDR3 had no stop codons and remained in frame with V and J, and every other rearrangement counted as non-productive. CDR3 was defined by IMGT convention, running from the second conserved V-encoded cysteine to the conserved J-encoded phenylalanine. In an earlier analysis of roughly 610 of the donors, sequences lacking an unambiguous match to a single V gene segment were excluded. An earlier analysis of several hundred of the donors classified V segments as functional when productive rearrangements were above 56.7% and as segregating when the standard deviation between donors was above 5%. A statistical classification framework was built for diagnosing cytomegalovirus status from the catalog of TCR beta chain sequences. V and J gene assignment, in a later analysis, came from comparing TCR nucleotide sequences with IMGT/GENE-DB human TR gene sequences. The TCRdist pipeline was used in a later analysis to assign CDR3 sequences and most-parsimonious VDJ recombination scenarios. In a later analysis, each TCR beta chain was defined by its CDR3 amino acid sequence together with its V-gene family, and reads lacking a unique V-gene family were excluded. To address suspected cross-contamination and a sequencing artifact, a later analysis removed over 500 highly shared, low-generation-probability nucleotide sequences. In a later analysis, a clonal expansion index was calculated for each public chain from normalized within-repertoire ranks of inferred template counts. In a later analysis, generation probabilities were computed using a VDJ recombination model fitted to out-of-frame rearrangements, and the results were checked against IGoR. In a later analysis, TCR-TCR, TCR-HLA and TCR-CMV co-occurrence was scored with hypergeometric tests, and a repertoire-size bias correction was applied to TCR pairs. To estimate false discovery rates, a later analysis permuted the HLA or CMV assignments 20 times. A later analysis grouped co-occurring TCRs with DBSCAN, adding TCRdist sequence similarity when clustering within HLA-allele-positive subsets. Co-occurrence clustering excluded repertoires with fewer than 30,000 or more than 120,000 public chains, plus five with anomalous nucleotide sharing. In TCRdb, the immuneACCESS table is reduced to in-frame sequences with V and J assigned. These tables do not hold every clone; where another copy was compared, an unresolved V gene accounts for under half, and the others remain unexplained. Clone size and the V and J calls come from that table; the DNA yielded D and trimming. This sample has 200,000 or so clones in its table, and 65% to 85% of those were observed once. The ten largest clones capture roughly 3% of the sample.

Input material: PBMCs. The clonotype originates from a woman between 25 and 40 years old in good health and CMV-seronegative. This chain is built from TRBV11-2 and TRBJ2-5; the D region possibly corresponds to TRBD1 (6 bases align). The DNA sequence follows: TGTGCCAGCAGCCCAACGAGCACAGGGTGGGCACAAGAGACCCAGTACTTC. Its protein product is CASSPTSTGWAQETQYF.